Listed below are T cell receptor beta chains from one sample, sequenced in a study of T cell repertoires in cytomegalovirus infection. MiXCR was run by TCRdb on the reads, yielding one entry per CDR3 protein. The sample contains around 210,000 distinct CDR3 sequences, roughly 6.5% of which appear only once. The sample was PBMCs. The receptors derive from a human donor in good health (CMV status not recorded). Some clones in this sample may be carry-over from other donors' samples. Each CDR3 is given with its conserved first and last residue. Fields, in order: CDR3 protein, V gene, D gene. The D gene is left open where the match is weak.

CASTPRGDTGELFF | TRBV7-2 | NA
CASSLAASGVASTDTQYF | TRBV5-1 | TRBD2
CASSLASADSGNTIYF | TRBV7-2 | NA
CASRSTRGPEAFF | TRBV7-8 | NA
CASSWGGGSQETQYF | TRBV4-3 | NA
CASSIPTGGYSPLHF | TRBV19 | TRBD1
CSARGRTGGNYEQYF | TRBV20-1 | TRBD1
CASSEGQGRHQPQHF | TRBV2 | TRBD1
CASSSPPAGGLTGELFF | TRBV7-2 | TRBD2
CASRFRDQNTGELFF | TRBV7-8 | NA
CASSLSAEQYF | TRBV28 | NA
CASSLTGGGNTIYF | TRBV7-3 | TRBD1
CSALGPISIKNTEAFF | TRBV20-1 | NA
CARGLAGGRRSYNEQFF | TRBV2 | TRBD2
CSARRPNYYNEQFF | TRBV20-1 | NA
CASSHYETELNQPQHF | TRBV7-2 | NA
CASSHAQGGDTEAFF | TRBV7-9 | NA
CASCLGQGRTGELFF | TRBV7-9 | NA
CSARDLQNAASPLHF | TRBV20-1 | NA
CASRRTSGGPLYNEQFF | TRBV13 | TRBD2
CASSATGGEKLFF | TRBV19 | NA
CSARNDYGYTF | TRBV29-1 | NA
CATRDRLAVTDTQYF | TRBV15 | TRBD2
CASSSLRFELAVANTGELFF | TRBV28 | TRBD2
CASSELDNYQPQHF | TRBV25-1 | NA
CATGGRGRNEQFF | TRBV10-3 | NA
CASSAGDTQYF | TRBV5-1 | NA
CASSQDLGGTGELFF | TRBV4-2 | NA
CAWSGDRVKDTQYF | TRBV30 | TRBD1
CASSHIPGTETQYF | TRBV28 | NA
CASSAQGNTEAFF | TRBV7-3 | NA
CSSRGAGETQYF | TRBV29-1 | NA
CASSSVETQYF | TRBV5-6 | NA
CAAYDRDGYTF | TRBV25-1 | TRBD1
CASSSFRTTYEQYF | TRBV27 | NA
CASSRAGSGYTF | TRBV28 | NA
CASSSEGQWVGDTQYF | TRBV6-6 | NA
CASGTADGYGYTF | TRBV13 | NA
CASSSQGLESPLHF | TRBV7-6 | NA
CASTQGNSPLHF | TRBV27 | NA
CASSLLRGGTITFLAQHF | TRBV28 | NA
CASSLVAGHETQYF | TRBV5-6 | NA
CSVYGRSYNEQFF | TRBV29-1 | NA
CASSIDRDTEAFF | TRBV6-2/TRBV6-3 | TRBD1
CASSLASGGVLNTGELFF | TRBV5-1 | TRBD2
CASSSSGGPGADEKLFF | TRBV7-2 | TRBD1
CASSLEGREAFF | TRBV11-2 | NA
CASSLPNEGFSYNEQFF | TRBV23-1 | NA
CSEGPQETQYF | TRBV20-1 | NA
CASSLLRNDRYGYTF | TRBV5-1 | NA
CASSGSGTEAFF | TRBV6-4 | NA